The 8 T cell receptor beta chains in this list originate from one sample, sequenced in a study of beta chain features in type 1 diabetes. Reverse transcription of all isolated RNA meant that expressed TCRB transcripts were sequenced. Assay used: immunoSEQ multiplex PCR; TCRdb lists only in-frame clones, some missing. The sample includes just over 450,000 clones, approximately 31% of them seen just once. Sequenced material: naive CD4+ T cells from blood. The receptor set was obtained from a man younger than 35 in good health.

The chain joins TRBV18 to TRBJ1-4; no clear D gene. There are 14 residues in the CDR3. Trimming stripped 2 bases from V and 8 bases from J, with 12 bases between. The germline CDR1 and CDR2 sequences are KGHSH and LQKENI. The CDR3 is CASSPVTSGEKLFF. The CDR3 coding sequence is TGTGCCAGCTCACCAGTAACCTCGGGAGAAAAACTGTTTTTT. The complete variable domain, with remaining parts taken from reference TRBV18 and TRBJ1-4, reads NAGVMQNPRHLVRRRGQEARLRCSPMKGHSHVYWYRQLPEEGLKFMVYLQKENIIDESGMPKERFSAEFPKEGPSILRIQQVVRGDSAAYFCASSPVTSGEKLFFGSGTQLSVL.

This clone was picked up a small number of times. The chain couples TRBV4-1 to TRBJ2-5; the D is unclear. This CDR3 has 12 amino acids. From germline, CDR1 is MGHRA and CDR2 YSYEKL. Trimming took off 1 base at V and 4 bases at J, with 4 bases between the two ends. CDR3 residues: CASSQVPETQYF. DNA of the CDR3: TGCGCCAGCAGCCAAGTCCCAGAGACCCAGTACTTC.

This clone has more than one count but fewer than ten. This sequence joins TRBV14 and TRBJ2-4; tentative D call: TRBD2 (6 bases). CDR1 is SGHDN, CDR2 FVKESK, per germline. V lost 5 bases and J lost 3, with 14 bases in between. The CDR3 consists of 15 residues. CDR3: CASSIGGFGKNIQYF. As DNA, the CDR3 is TGTGCCAGCAGCATAGGAGGGTTTGGCAAAAACATTCAGTACTTC.

V gene TRBV28 combines with J gene TRBJ2-3; TRBD2 aligns across 7 bases. Germline-derived CDR1 and CDR2 are MDHEN and SYDVKM. The CDR3 sequence is 15 residues long. V was clipped by 1 base and J by 5 bases; unmatched bases: 6. This CDR3 reads CASSLSEAGKDTQYF. DNA of the CDR3: TGTGCCAGCAGTTTATCCGAAGCGGGGAAAGATACGCAGTATTTT.

This clone was seen a handful of times. The chain employs TRBV29-1 and TRBJ1-1; D unresolved. Deletions cut 4 bases from V and 6 bases from J, with 9 bases between. This CDR3 comprises 11 residues. CDR1 and CDR2 (germline): SQVTM, ANQGSEA. DNA of the CDR3: TGCAGCGTTGTGTTGGTGGCTGAAGCTTTCTTT. Its translation: CSVVLVAEAFF.

CDR3 residues: CASSLTPFKGNEQFF. The CDR3 region has the DNA TGTGCCAGCAGCTTAACCCCCTTCAAGGGCAATGAGCAGTTCTTC. V and J are TRBV7-9 and TRBJ2-1, with no clear D. With 2 bases removed from V and 6 bases from J, the gap between germline ends came to 14 bases. CDR1 and CDR2 (germline): SEHNR, FQNEAQ (reference sequence). The CDR3 is made up of 15 amino acids.

This clone has only a few counts. The chain uses TRBV28 and TRBJ2-5, with D perhaps TRBD2 (7 bases). The CDR3 runs to 15 residues. Trimming pared 4 bases from V and 4 bases from J, leaving 16 bases between. Germline V gene sequence: CDR1 MDHEN, CDR2 SYDVKM. CDR3 in amino acids: CASSYPRGGRETQYF. CDR3 bases: TGTGCCAGCAGTTACCCCAGGGGAGGGCGAGAGACCCAGTACTTC.

This clone has a handful of counts. The chain has TRBV5-1 and TRBJ2-3, with 8 bases matching TRBD1. Trimming at V came to 6 bases and at J to 5 bases, leaving 8 bases not matched to a gene. The CDR3 consists of 14 residues. Germline V gene data show CDR1 as SGHRS and CDR2 as YFSETQ. The CDR3 DNA is TGCGCCAGCACCGGGACAGGAGGGTTAGATACGCAGTATTTT. Encoded protein: CASTGTGGLDTQYF.